The 12 T cell receptor beta chains below all came from one sample that was sequenced in a study of blood T cell repertoires in COVID-19. Repertoires were generated with immunoSEQ multiplex PCR, while TCRdb's copy carries only in-frame clones and drops some. Of hundreds of thousands of clones in the sample, about 85% were seen once. Sequenced material: peripheral blood. All receptors come from a woman under 30 who had recovered from COVID-19.

J is TRBJ2-2 and V is TRBV28; a possible D gene is TRBD2 (5 bases). CDR1 is MDHEN, CDR2 SYDVKM, per germline. V was shortened by 6 bases and J by 2 bases, with 13 bases between the two germline ends. CDR3 length: 15 amino acids. This CDR3 reads CASRLVQVNTGELFF. Written as DNA, the CDR3 is TGTGCCAGCAGACTAGTTCAGGTCAACACCGGGGAGCTGTTTTTT.

This rearrangement joins TRBV12-5 to TRBJ2-7; 7 nucleotides line up with TRBD1. From germline, CDR1 is LGHNT and CDR2 FRNRAP. CDR3 length equals 14 residues. Trimming took 7 bases from V and 2 from J; bases not matched to a gene: 8. The CDR3 sequence: CASAPTGLTYEQYF. DNA for the CDR3: TGTGCTAGTGCCCCGACAGGGTTAACCTACGAGCAGTACTTC.

This clone came up once. The rearrangement links TRBV4-3 to TRBJ1-1; a weak D match, TRBD1 (5 bases). Trimming stripped 3 bases from V and 0 bases from J, with 23 bases between. The germline V gene has CDR1 LGHNA and CDR2 YSLEER. This CDR3 contains 19 residues. The CDR3 sequence: CASSQGVWLMGLLNTEAFF. CDR3 in DNA: TGCGCCAGCAGCCAGGGGGTTTGGTTGATGGGACTTCTGAACACTGAAGCTTTCTTT.

The chain is built from TRBV5-1 and TRBJ2-5; D might be TRBD2 (5 bases). This CDR3 has 15 residues. Germline V gene data show CDR1 as SGHRS and CDR2 as YFSETQ. V gave up 5 bases and J gave up 2 bases, with 16 bases separating them. The CDR3 sequence is CASRPSTGIQETQYF. The CDR3 nucleotides read TGCGCCAGCAGACCCTCTACGGGGATTCAAGAGACCCAGTACTTC.

In this sample, this clone turned up once. This chain connects TRBV5-6 to TRBJ2-7; weak D call: TRBD2 (5 bases). Deletions cut 4 bases from V and 3 bases from J, with 8 bases between. Germline values: CDR1 SGHDT, CDR2 YYEEEE. The CDR3 contains 12 residues. The DNA for the CDR3 is TGTGCCAGCAGCACGGGGAGCTACGAGCAGTACTTC. Its translation: CASSTGSYEQYF. The variable domain in full, with the rest retrieved from reference TRBV5-6 and TRBJ2-7, is DAGVTQSPTHLIKTRGQQVTLRCSPKSGHDTVSWYQQALGQGPQFIFQYYEEEERQRGNFPDRFSGHQFPNYSSELNVNALLLGDSALYLCASSTGSYEQYFGPGTRLTVT.

The chain uses TRBV13 and TRBJ1-6; 9 bases line up with TRBD1. The V gene's germline CDR1 is PRHDT and CDR2 FYEKMQ (reference sequence). The CDR3 runs 15 residues. V lost 5 bases to trimming and J lost 8 bases; unmatched junction nucleotides: 7. The CDR3 is CASSTKDRGDSPLHF. Written as DNA, the CDR3 is TGTGCCAGCAGCACAAAGGACAGGGGAGATTCACCCCTCCACTTT.

V usage is TRBV27 and J usage is TRBJ1-5; D remains ambiguous. The CDR3 runs 16 residues. The germline gives CDR1 MNHEY, CDR2 SMNVEV (reference sequence). Trimming cost V 2 bases and J 4 bases, with 15 bases left between them. DNA of the CDR3: TGTGCCAGCAGTTTAGTCGGACTTGTTCCGAATCAGCCCCAGCATTTT. It is translated as CASSLVGLVPNQPQHF.

V gene TRBV6-2 or TRBV6-3 combines with J gene TRBJ2-7; 12 nucleotides line up with TRBD1. Germline V gene data show CDR1 as MNHEY and CDR2 as SVGEGT. CDR3 length: 17 residues. V dropped 4 bases and J dropped 2; count of bases not matched to a gene: 9. Here the CDR3 DNA reads TGTGCCAGCAGTTTGGGACAGGGGGCGACTATCCCCTACGAGCAGTACTTC. It codes for CASSLGQGATIPYEQYF.

V usage is TRBV7-3 and J usage is TRBJ1-2, with D possibly matching TRBD1 (6 bases). CDR1 and CDR2 from the germline V gene are SGHTA and FQGTGA. The CDR3 length is 14 residues. V was trimmed by 5 bases and J by 5 bases, leaving 15 bases between them. The CDR3 DNA reads as TGTGCCAGCAGCCCCTTGGTCAGGGGTTATGGCTACACCTTC. This codes for CASSPLVRGYGYTF.

V usage is TRBV27 and J usage is TRBJ2-1, with TRBD2 matching over 11 bases. V was pared by 7 bases and J by 7 bases, with 9 bases of the junction left unmatched. CDR3 length: 15 residues. Germline CDR1 reads MNHEY; CDR2 reads SMNVEV (reference sequence). The CDR3 sequence: CASIQTSGIPNEQFF. CDR3 nucleotides: TGTGCCAGCATTCAGACTAGCGGGATTCCTAATGAGCAGTTCTTC.

The table lists this clone with a count of one. The rearrangement joins TRBV29-1 to TRBJ2-7; perhaps TRBD2 as D (5 bases). The CDR3 is 16 residues long. The germline V and J ends were trimmed by 4 bases and 5 bases, with 24 bases remaining between them. The germline CDR1 and CDR2 sequences are SQVTM and ANQGSEA. This chain's CDR3 is CSVVGVGSLVKDEQYF. The CDR3 nucleotides read TGCAGCGTTGTGGGTGTGGGGAGTCTGGTTAAGGACGAGCAGTACTTC.

The CDR3 DNA reads as TGTGCCAGCAGTTTAAGGGGGACCACTGAAGCTTTCTTT. Translation gives CASSLRGTTEAFF. The genes are TRBV12-3 or TRBV12-4 and TRBJ1-1, with a possible D match to TRBD1 (6 bases). The CDR3 is made up of 13 amino acids. Between the trimmed V and J ends, which lost 2 bases and 4 bases, there was a span of 8 bases.